Following are 9 T cell receptor beta chains from one sample sequenced in a study of identical twins. TCRdb ran MiXCR on the 5' RACE reads and lists one entry per CDR3 protein. The table lists 550,000 to 700,000 distinct CDR3 sequences, 21% of them singletons. The sample also formed part of further work on T cells expressing NK-cell markers.

Sequencing used PBMCs. Receptors originate from a woman aged 18-30 years in good health.

The chain is built from TRBV20-1 and TRBJ2-7, with D unclear. Trimming shortened V by 0 bases and J by 5 bases, and 11 bases separated the two germline ends. The CDR3 runs 13 residues. Germline V gene lookup returns CDR1 DFQATT and CDR2 SNEGSKA (reference sequence). Here the CDR3 reads CSARERIYDEQYF. The CDR3 DNA is TGCAGTGCTAGAGAAAGAATATACGACGAGCAGTACTTC.

This clonotype has just a few counts. The chain uses TRBV20-1 and TRBJ1-1, with a weak D call TRBD1 (6 bases). CDR1 DFQATT and CDR2 SNEGSKA come from the germline V gene (reference sequence). The CDR3 runs 11 residues. V was shortened by 3 bases and J by 7 bases, with 9 bases between the two germline ends. The DNA of the CDR3 is TGCAGTGCTAGCTTACAGGGTGAAGCTTTCTTT. Protein: CSASLQGEAFF.

This clonotype was seen more than once but under ten times. This chain uses TRBV20-1 with TRBJ2-7; 10 nucleotides agree with TRBD2. CDR1 and CDR2 (germline): DFQATT, SNEGSKA (reference sequence). Trimming at V came to 3 bases and at J to 5 bases, leaving 16 bases not matched to a gene. The CDR3 is made up of 17 amino acids. CDR3 loop: CSASLASGSVVVDEQYF. The CDR3 DNA follows: TGCAGTGCTAGTCTAGCTAGCGGGAGTGTAGTCGTCGACGAGCAGTACTTC.

J is TRBJ2-1 and V is TRBV15; D not resolved. The length of the CDR3 is 17 residues. Trimming cost V 0 bases and J 0 bases, with 12 bases left between them. From germline, CDR1 is LNHNV and CDR2 YYDKDF (reference sequence). CDR3 sequence (DNA): TGTGCCACCAGCAGAGAGCGTCAGGCCTACTCCTACAATGAGCAGTTCTTC. Protein product: CATSRERQAYSYNEQFF.

The J gene is TRBJ2-3, the V gene TRBV6-5; no definite D call. Per germline, CDR1 MNHEY and CDR2 SVGAGI. The CDR3 loop spans 12 amino acids. V shed 8 bases and J shed 4 bases, with 10 bases lying between them. The CDR3 sequence is CASGRFADTQYF. CDR3 nucleotide sequence: TGTGCCAGCGGCAGGTTTGCAGATACGCAGTATTTT.

This clonotype was detected only a few times. This chain joins TRBV7-2 and TRBJ1-2; tentative D call: TRBD1 (6 bases). The germline V and J ends were trimmed by 7 bases and 2 bases, with 17 bases remaining between them. The CDR3 sequence is 15 residues long. Germline assignment: CDR1 SGHTA and CDR2 FQGNSA. The CDR3 sequence: CASTLTGGGNYGYTF. CDR3 sequence (DNA): TGTGCCAGCACGCTAACCGGGGGCGGAAACTATGGCTACACCTTC.

This clonotype came up a few times. The rearrangement links TRBV19 to TRBJ1-6; D gene unclear. Trimming stripped 2 bases from V and 6 bases from J, with 8 bases between. Germline V gene sequence: CDR1 LNHDA, CDR2 SQIVND (reference sequence). This CDR3 region has 14 residues. CDR3 sequence: CASSITGSNSPLHF. The CDR3 DNA sequence: TGTGCCAGTAGTATAACGGGTTCTAATTCACCCCTCCACTTT.

Many counts were recorded for this clonotype. CDR3 loop: CASSLAGGGNTIYF. CDR3 in DNA: TGTGCCAGCAGCTTAGCCGGGGGAGGAAACACCATATATTTT. The chain has TRBV7-8 and TRBJ1-3, with D perhaps matching TRBD1 (5 bases). Per the germline V gene, CDR1 is SGHVS and CDR2 is FQNEAQ. CDR3 length equals 14 residues. Deletions cut 0 bases from V and 4 bases from J, with 7 bases between.

The chain links TRBV6-2 or TRBV6-3 to TRBJ2-3; a weak D match, TRBD2 (6 bases). Deletions cut 0 bases from V and 2 bases from J, with 15 bases between. This CDR3 has 17 amino acids. Germline CDR1 and CDR2: MNHEY and SVGEGT. The CDR3 loop is CASSYSSSGGLTDTQYF. The DNA of the CDR3 is TGTGCCAGCAGTTACTCGAGTAGCGGAGGCCTCACAGATACGCAGTATTTT.